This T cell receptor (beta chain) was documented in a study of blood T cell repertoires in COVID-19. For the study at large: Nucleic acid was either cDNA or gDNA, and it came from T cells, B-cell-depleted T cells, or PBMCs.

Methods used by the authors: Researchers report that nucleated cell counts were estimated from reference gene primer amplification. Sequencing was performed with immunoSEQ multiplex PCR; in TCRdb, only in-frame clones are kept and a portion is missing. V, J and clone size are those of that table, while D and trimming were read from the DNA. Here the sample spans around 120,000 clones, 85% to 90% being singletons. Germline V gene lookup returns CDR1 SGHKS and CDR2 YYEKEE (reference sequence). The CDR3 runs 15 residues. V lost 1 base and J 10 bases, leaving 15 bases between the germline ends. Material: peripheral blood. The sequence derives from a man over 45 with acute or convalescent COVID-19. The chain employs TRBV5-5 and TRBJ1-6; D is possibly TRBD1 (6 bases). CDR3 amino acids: CASSLRGAVQSPLHF. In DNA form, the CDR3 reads TGTGCCAGCAGCTTGCGGGGGGCGGTTCAGTCACCCCTCCACTTT.